The rows below give T cell receptor beta chains drawn from one sample of a study of blood T cell repertoires in COVID-19. Sequencing was performed with immunoSEQ multiplex PCR; in TCRdb, only in-frame clones are kept and a portion is missing. The table shows hundreds of thousands of clones, with roughly four fifths occurring only once. Input material: PBMCs or T cells enriched from blood (not recorded which). These receptors all stem from a woman aged 50 to 65 who had been exposed to COVID-19. Both conserved end residues are part of each CDR3. The D gene is left open where the match is weak. Clone size, where shown, is once, few, many, or a class for clones that have expanded.

v_gene	d_gene	abundance	j_gene	CDR3aa	CDR3nt
TRBV2	NA	few	TRBJ2-2	CASRRDRSNTGELFF	TGTGCCAGCAGGAGGGATCGTTCTAACACCGGGGAGCTGTTTTTT
TRBV2	TRBD1	NA	TRBJ2-3	CASRAGQGVTDTQYF	TGTGCCAGCAGGGCGGGACAGGGGGTCACAGATACGCAGTATTTT
TRBV6-4	TRBD1	few	TRBJ1-6	CASSAQGATWSPLHF	TGTGCCAGCAGTGCACAGGGGGCGACGTGGTCACCCCTCCACTTT
TRBV5-1	NA	NA	TRBJ2-7	CASSFGSSYEQYF	TGCGCCAGCAGCTTCGGGTCTTCCTACGAGCAGTACTTC
TRBV7-2	NA	NA	TRBJ1-2	CASSKPDSLAGYTF	TGTGCCAGCAGCAAACCGGACAGTTTGGCGGGCTACACCTTC
TRBV2	TRBD2	NA	TRBJ2-3	CARGLAGGSTDTQYF	TGTGCCAGGGGACTAGCGGGGGGGAGCACAGATACGCAGTATTTT
TRBV5-4	NA	NA	TRBJ1-1	CASSLGEAVNTEAFF	TGTGCCAGCAGCTTGGGAGAGGCGGTGAACACTGAAGCTTTCTTT
TRBV11-2	NA	NA	TRBJ1-3	CASSLFRGGGNTIYF	TGTGCCAGCAGCTTATTTCGGGGGGGTGGAAACACCATATATTTT
TRBV29-1	TRBD1	NA	TRBJ2-7	CSVVDRVSSYEQYF	TGCAGCGTTGTGGACAGGGTTAGCTCCTACGAGCAGTACTTC
TRBV19	TRBD1	few	TRBJ1-2	CASSTGGFNYGYTF	TGTGCCAGTAGTACAGGGGGCTTTAACTATGGCTACACCTTC
TRBV28	TRBD1	NA	TRBJ2-5	CASSQLTGGLYQETQYF	TGTGCCAGCAGTCAACTAACAGGGGGCCTTTACCAAGAGACCCAGTACTTC
TRBV7-2	TRBD1	NA	TRBJ1-1	CASTQQGKMQTEAFF	TGTGCCAGCACCCAACAGGGGAAGATGCAGACTGAAGCTTTCTTT
TRBV7-8	NA	NA	TRBJ2-1	CASSLLSTGRRGRNEQFF	TGTGCCAGCAGCTTATTGAGTACAGGAAGAAGGGGGAGAAATGAGCAGTTCTTC
TRBV5-1	NA	many	TRBJ1-2	CASSLLGVGGYTF	TGCGCCAGCAGCTTGTTAGGGGTTGGGGGCTACACCTTC
TRBV13	TRBD1	NA	TRBJ2-5	CASSRTGVGETQYF	TGTGCCAGCAGTCGAACAGGGGTTGGAGAGACCCAGTACTTC
TRBV19	NA	few	TRBJ2-7	CASSLDYSYEQYF	TGTGCCAGCTCGTTGGACTATTCCTACGAGCAGTACTTC
TRBV11-2	NA	NA	TRBJ1-5	CASSLNSYSNQPQHF	TGTGCCAGCAGCTTGAACAGTTATAGCAATCAGCCCCAGCATTTT
TRBV4-2	NA	NA	TRBJ2-5	CASSQDWGGHQTQYF	TGTGCCAGCAGCCAAGATTGGGGGGGCCACCAGACCCAGTACTTC
TRBV12-3/TRBV12-4	NA	NA	TRBJ1-4	CASSDTGKELFF	TGTGCCAGCAGTGACACAGGGAAGGAACTGTTTTTT
TRBV27	NA	NA	TRBJ1-1	CASSPTQGWYTEAFF	TGTGCCAGCAGTCCCACCCAGGGGTGGTACACTGAAGCTTTCTTT
TRBV6-4	NA	NA	TRBJ2-3	CASSDSGTQATDTQYF	TGTGCCAGCAGTGACTCGGGGACACAAGCCACAGATACGCAGTATTTT
TRBV24-1	TRBD1	NA	TRBJ1-2	CATSDPGTDYGYTF	TGTGCCACCAGTGATCCCGGGACAGACTATGGCTACACCTTC
TRBV6-5	NA	NA	TRBJ2-6	CASSPRGGNVLTF	TGTGCCAGCAGTCCTAGGGGGGGCAACGTCCTGACTTTC
TRBV6-1	TRBD1	NA	TRBJ2-7	CASSEDRVREQYF	TGTGCCAGCAGTGAGGACAGGGTACGGGAGCAGTACTTC
TRBV7-8	NA	NA	TRBJ1-1	CASSLAFRGLSEAFF	TGTGCCAGCAGCTTAGCGTTCAGGGGCCTCTCTGAAGCTTTCTTT
TRBV6-5	NA	NA	TRBJ1-2	CASSYRQGKDYGYTF	TGTGCCAGCAGTTACCGGCAGGGGAAAGACTATGGCTACACCTTC
TRBV3-1/TRBV3-2	TRBD2	few	TRBJ2-2	CASSPRTSGSGILNTGELFF	TGTGCCAGCAGCCCACGGACTAGCGGAAGTGGCATCTTGAACACCGGGGAGCTGTTTTTT
TRBV5-8	TRBD1	NA	TRBJ2-7	CASSPRRQGGNYEQYF	TGTGCCAGCAGCCCCCGCCGACAGGGGGGGAACTACGAGCAGTACTTC
TRBV27	NA	NA	TRBJ2-1	CASSVTGYNEQFF	TGTGCCAGCAGTGTTACAGGTTACAATGAGCAGTTCTTC
TRBV18	NA	NA	TRBJ1-2	CASSPEARGYGYTF	TGTGCCAGCTCACCGGAAGCCAGGGGCTATGGCTACACCTTC
TRBV5-5	NA	once	TRBJ2-7	CASSHGGFYEQYF	TGTGCCAGCAGCCACGGAGGTTTTTACGAGCAGTACTTC
TRBV7-2	NA	NA	TRBJ1-2	CATATGSTNYGYTF	TGTGCCACCGCTACAGGGAGCACTAACTATGGCTACACCTTC
TRBV5-1	NA	NA	TRBJ2-1	CASSLDWGSIYEQFF	TGCGCCAGCAGCTTGGATTGGGGCTCGATCTATGAGCAGTTCTTC
TRBV5-6	TRBD1	NA	TRBJ1-1	CASSPDRGGNTEAFF	TGTGCCAGCAGCCCCGACAGGGGTGGGAACACTGAAGCTTTCTTT
TRBV11-2	NA	NA	TRBJ1-2	CASSSYGAVYGYTF	TGTGCCAGCAGCTCCTATGGGGCAGTCTATGGCTACACCTTC
TRBV10-1	TRBD1	NA	TRBJ2-7	CASSSRRDRGGRGEQYF	TGCGCCAGCAGTTCCCGGAGGGACAGGGGAGGCAGAGGCGAGCAGTACTTC
TRBV15	NA	NA	TRBJ2-1	CATSIRLDNEQFF	TGTGCCACCAGCATCAGACTGGACAATGAGCAGTTCTTC
TRBV7-2	NA	NA	TRBJ2-2	CASSRTGQRNTGELFF	TGTGCCAGCAGCAGAACCGGACAGAGGAACACCGGGGAGCTGTTTTTT
TRBV28	NA	NA	TRBJ2-2	CASSFQGLNTGELFF	TGTGCCAGCAGTTTTCAGGGATTGAACACCGGGGAGCTGTTTTTT
TRBV29-1	NA	NA	TRBJ1-1	CSVAEGSGNTEAFF	TGCAGCGTTGCCGAGGGTTCAGGGAACACTGAAGCTTTCTTT
TRBV2	TRBD2	NA	TRBJ2-2	CASSARLADDTGELFF	TGTGCCAGCAGTGCACGACTAGCGGACGACACCGGGGAGCTGTTTTTT
TRBV6-2/TRBV6-3	NA	NA	TRBJ1-5	CASSYSSPVSNQPQHF	TGTGCCAGCAGTTACTCGAGCCCGGTTAGCAATCAGCCCCAGCATTTT
TRBV4-3	NA	NA	TRBJ2-5	CASSQEVGQRGTQYF	TGCGCCAGCAGCCAAGAGGTTGGACAGCGAGGTACCCAGTACTTC
TRBV5-1	NA	NA	TRBJ2-3	CASSLARSDTQYF	TGCGCCAGCAGCCTGGCCCGTTCAGATACGCAGTATTTT
TRBV7-8	NA	few	TRBJ1-4	CASSLEGVLANEKLFF	TGTGCCAGCAGCTTAGAGGGGGTTCTGGCTAATGAAAAACTGTTTTTT
TRBV27	NA	NA	TRBJ1-1	CASSARQTWNTEAFF	TGTGCCAGCAGTGCTCGACAGACATGGAACACTGAAGCTTTCTTT
TRBV10-3	NA	NA	TRBJ1-6	CAISEGGADNSPLHF	TGTGCCATCAGTGAGGGGGGGGCAGATAATTCACCCCTCCACTTT
TRBV13	NA	NA	TRBJ1-2	CASSPADNYGYTF	TGTGCCAGCAGCCCCGCGGATAACTATGGCTACACCTTC
TRBV7-8	NA	NA	TRBJ2-1	CASSFRWGVVAYNEQFF	TGTGCCAGCAGCTTCCGTTGGGGGGTGGTAGCCTACAATGAGCAGTTCTTC
TRBV4-3	TRBD1	NA	TRBJ1-2	CASSQGNRGPGGYTF	TGCGCCAGCAGCCAAGGGAACAGGGGGCCGGGAGGCTACACCTTC
TRBV3-1/TRBV3-2	NA	once	TRBJ1-1	CASSQNRAGTAFF	TGTGCCAGCAGCCAGAACCGAGCGGGGACAGCTTTCTTT
TRBV2	NA	NA	TRBJ2-3	CASLNLRLLTDTQYF	TGTGCCAGCCTAAACCTTAGACTGCTCACAGATACGCAGTATTTT
TRBV2	TRBD1	NA	TRBJ1-5	CASSVLDRNQPQHF	TGTGCCAGCAGTGTATTGGACAGGAATCAGCCCCAGCATTTT
TRBV15	NA	NA	TRBJ2-2	CATSWGLLNTGELFF	TGTGCCACCAGCTGGGGACTTCTGAACACCGGGGAGCTGTTTTTT
TRBV28	TRBD1	NA	TRBJ2-1	CASSSGGLNDRVWSEQFF	TGTGCCAGCAGTTCCGGTGGGCTTAACGACAGGGTTTGGTCTGAGCAGTTCTTC
TRBV7-9	NA	NA	TRBJ1-1	CASSPPGPENTEAFF	TGTGCCAGCAGCCCCCCAGGGCCCGAGAACACTGAAGCTTTCTTT
TRBV29-1	TRBD2	NA	TRBJ2-2	CSVEILAGGNTGELFF	TGCAGCGTTGAAATCCTAGCGGGGGGTAACACCGGGGAGCTGTTTTTT
TRBV3-1/TRBV3-2	TRBD2	NA	TRBJ2-3	CASSQGTSGGFTDTQYF	TGTGCCAGCAGCCAGGGGACTAGCGGGGGGTTCACAGATACGCAGTATTTT
TRBV6-5	TRBD1	NA	TRBJ2-5	CASGTGQETQYF	TGTGCCTCCGGGACAGGCCAAGAGACCCAGTACTTC